Given below is one TCR beta chain in context. Its target is not known. The trim removed 9 bases at V and 7 bases at J, leaving 15 bases unmatched. The CDR3 length is 15 residues. Germline CDR1 and CDR2: SGHTA and FQGTGA. The record originates from a study of T cells in localized non-small cell lung cancer. Study results and caveats: Uninvolved adjacent lung showed peak T cell clonality, exceeding tumor. Within adjacent lung there appeared a median roughly 60 of the top 100 tumor clones. Blood T cell density predicted longer survival; adjacent-lung clonality, shorter.

Produced via immunoSEQ multiplex PCR; TCRdb's table is partial and in-frame only. There are about 78,000 clones in the sample; approximately 84% occur only once, and under 3.5% lies in the top ten. The source is a man aged 40 to 75 with stage I lung adenocarcinoma. This chain joins TRBV7-3 and TRBJ2-7, with TRBD2 matching 10 bases. The sample consisted of peripheral blood, taken before any cancer treatment. In DNA, the CDR3 is TGTGCCAGACTAAGAGGGCTAGCGGGAGTGTATGAGCAGTACTTC. It specifies CARLRGLAGVYEQYF.